The rows below give T cell receptor beta chains drawn from one sample of a study of T-cell memory formation after mild COVID-19. A single record per CDR3 protein comes from TCRdb applying MiXCR to the 5' RACE reads. The profile shows 190,000 or so distinct CDR3 sequences, 25% to 35% of them singletons. Specimen: PBMCs or a T cell subset sorted from them (not recorded which). The source of these receptors is an adult woman who had mild COVID-19 (a few samples of this study predate the infection). Cell type and time point are not known. Each CDR3 is given with its conserved first and last residue. D genes are given only for firm matches. Expanded clones get a size class; other rows say once, few or many, or leave the size out.

NA | TRBJ2-3 | TRBV12-3/TRBV12-4 | NA | CASTLNALAGITNTQYF | TGTGCCAGCACTCTGAATGCCCTGGCAGGGATAACGAATACGCAGTATTTT
NA | TRBJ2-5 | TRBV2 | NA | CASTPRGAETQYF | TGTGCCAGCACCCCCCGCGGAGCGGAGACCCAGTACTTC
NA | TRBJ2-3 | TRBV3-1 | NA | CASSQSVGSRPEVDTQYF | TGTGCCAGCAGCCAAAGTGTCGGGAGCCGCCCGGAGGTGGATACGCAGTATTTT
NA | TRBJ2-7 | TRBV2 | TRBD2 | CASSNPGLVFNEQYF | TGTGCCAGCAGTAACCCGGGACTAGTGTTTAACGAGCAGTACTTC
few | TRBJ2-7 | TRBV10-3 | NA | CAISESGPYEQYF | TGTGCCATCAGTGAGTCGGGGCCTTACGAGCAGTACTTC
few | TRBJ2-3 | TRBV7-6 | TRBD1 | CASSDRVYADTQYF | TGTGCCAGCAGCGACAGGGTGTACGCAGATACGCAGTATTTT
few | TRBJ2-1 | TRBV9 | TRBD1 | CASSTGTDYNEQFF | TGTGCCAGCAGCACCGGGACAGATTACAATGAGCAGTTCTTC
many | TRBJ1-1 | TRBV6-2/TRBV6-3 | NA | CASSYSHRYTEAFF | TGTGCCAGCAGTTACTCTCACAGGTACACTGAAGCTTTCTTT
NA | TRBJ2-3 | TRBV4-1 | NA | CASSQDPRSTDTQYF | TGCGCCAGCAGCCAAGATCCAAGGAGCACAGATACGCAGTATTTT
NA | TRBJ1-1 | TRBV12-3/TRBV12-4 | NA | CASSLSRWGLAFF | TGTGCCAGCAGTTTATCGAGATGGGGTCTTGCTTTCTTT
few | TRBJ2-2 | TRBV5-1 | NA | CASSLQSGKNTGELFF | TGCGCCAGCAGCTTGCAATCCGGGAAAAACACCGGGGAGCTGTTTTTT
NA | TRBJ2-5 | TRBV24-1 | TRBD1 | CATRGAGGRETQYF | TGTGCCACCAGGGGGGCAGGGGGTAGGGAGACCCAGTACTTC